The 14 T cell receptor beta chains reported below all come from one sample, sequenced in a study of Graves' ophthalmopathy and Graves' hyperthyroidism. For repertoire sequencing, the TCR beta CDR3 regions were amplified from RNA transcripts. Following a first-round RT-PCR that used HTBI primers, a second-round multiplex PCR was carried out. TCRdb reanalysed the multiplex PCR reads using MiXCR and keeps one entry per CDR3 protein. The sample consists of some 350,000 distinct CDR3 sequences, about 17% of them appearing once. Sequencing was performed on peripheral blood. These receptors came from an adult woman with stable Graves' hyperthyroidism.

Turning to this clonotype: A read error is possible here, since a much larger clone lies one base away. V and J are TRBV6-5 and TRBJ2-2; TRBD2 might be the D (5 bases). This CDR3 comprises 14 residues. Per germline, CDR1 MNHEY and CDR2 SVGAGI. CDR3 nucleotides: TGTGCCAGCAGTTACCCGACGGGATCCGGGGAGCTGGTTTTT. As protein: CASSYPTGSGELVF.

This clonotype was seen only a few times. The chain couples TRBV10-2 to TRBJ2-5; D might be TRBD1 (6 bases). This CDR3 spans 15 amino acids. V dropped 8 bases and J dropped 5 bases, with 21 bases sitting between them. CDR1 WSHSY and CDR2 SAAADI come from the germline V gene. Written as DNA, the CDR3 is TGCGCCAGCCGCGGCCCGGGACACTCGGTGGAGACCCAGTACTTC. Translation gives CASRGPGHSVETQYF.

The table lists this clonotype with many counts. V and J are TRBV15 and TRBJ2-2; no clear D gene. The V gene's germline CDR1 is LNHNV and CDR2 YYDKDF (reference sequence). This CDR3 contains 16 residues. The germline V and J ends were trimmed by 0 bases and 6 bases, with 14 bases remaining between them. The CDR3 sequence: CATSRDNGELAGELFF. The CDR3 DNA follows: TGTGCCACCAGCAGAGATAACGGAGAGCTGGCCGGGGAGCTGTTTTTT.

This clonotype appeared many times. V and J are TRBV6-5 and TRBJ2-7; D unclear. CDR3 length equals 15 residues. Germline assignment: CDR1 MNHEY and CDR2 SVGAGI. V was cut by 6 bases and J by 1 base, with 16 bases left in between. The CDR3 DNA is TGTGCCAGCAGCCCACGGTCTGTTGGATCCTACGAGCAGTACTTC. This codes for CASSPRSVGSYEQYF.

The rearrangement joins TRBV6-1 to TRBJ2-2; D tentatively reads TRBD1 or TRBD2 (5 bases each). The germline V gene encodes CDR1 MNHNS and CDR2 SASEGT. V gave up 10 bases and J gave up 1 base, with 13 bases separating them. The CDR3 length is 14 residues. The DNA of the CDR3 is TGTGCCATCACCCGGGACCAGAACACCGGGGAGCTGTTTTTT. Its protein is CAITRDQNTGELFF.

This CDR3 reads CASRPGTGARNTEAFF. The CDR3 DNA is TGTGCCAGCAGGCCCGGGACAGGGGCCCGGAACACTGAAGCTTTCTTT. J is TRBJ1-1 and V is TRBV2; 10 bases map to TRBD1. Trimming took 6 bases from V and 1 from J; bases not matched to a gene: 8. The CDR3 contains 16 residues. The V gene's germline CDR1 is SNHLY and CDR2 FYNNEI.

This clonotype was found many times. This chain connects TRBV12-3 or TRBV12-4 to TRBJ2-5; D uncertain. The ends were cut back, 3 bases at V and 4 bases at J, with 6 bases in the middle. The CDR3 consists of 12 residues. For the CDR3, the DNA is TGTGCCAGCAGTTTCCAATTAGAGACCCAGTACTTC. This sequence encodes CASSFQLETQYF.

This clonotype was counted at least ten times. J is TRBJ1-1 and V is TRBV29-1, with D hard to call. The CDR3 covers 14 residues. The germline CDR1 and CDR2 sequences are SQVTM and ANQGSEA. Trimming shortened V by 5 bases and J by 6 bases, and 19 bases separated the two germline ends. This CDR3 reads CSVSPTPLGAEAFF. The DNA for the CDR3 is TGCAGCGTTTCCCCGACCCCGCTAGGAGCTGAAGCTTTCTTT.

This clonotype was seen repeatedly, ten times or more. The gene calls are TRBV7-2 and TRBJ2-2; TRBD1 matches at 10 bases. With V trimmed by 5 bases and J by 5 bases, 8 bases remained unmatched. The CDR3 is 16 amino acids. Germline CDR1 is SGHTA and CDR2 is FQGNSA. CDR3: CASSVSGTGVTGELFF. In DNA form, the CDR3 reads TGTGCCAGCAGCGTATCCGGGACAGGGGTAACCGGGGAGCTGTTTTTT.

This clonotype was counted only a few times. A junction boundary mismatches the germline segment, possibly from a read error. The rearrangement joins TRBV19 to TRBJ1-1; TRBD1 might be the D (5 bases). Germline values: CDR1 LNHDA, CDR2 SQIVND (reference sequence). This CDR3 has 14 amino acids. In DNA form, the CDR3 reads TGTGCCAGTAGAGCTACAGGTCAGAACACTGAAGCTTGCTTT. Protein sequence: CASRATGQNTEACF. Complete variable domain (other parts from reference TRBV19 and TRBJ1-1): DGGITQSPKYLFRKEGQNVTLSCEQNLNHDAMYWYRQDPGQGLRLIYYSQIVNDFQKGDIAEGYSVSREKKESFPLTVTSAQKNPTAFYLCASRATGQNTEACFGQGTRLTVV.

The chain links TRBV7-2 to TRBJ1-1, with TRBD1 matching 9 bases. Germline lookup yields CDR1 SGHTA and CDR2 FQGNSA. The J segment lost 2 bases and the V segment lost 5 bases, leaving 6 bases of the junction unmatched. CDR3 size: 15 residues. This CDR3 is CASSARTGANTEAFF. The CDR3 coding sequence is TGTGCCAGCAGCGCGCGGACAGGGGCTAACACTGAAGCTTTCTTT.

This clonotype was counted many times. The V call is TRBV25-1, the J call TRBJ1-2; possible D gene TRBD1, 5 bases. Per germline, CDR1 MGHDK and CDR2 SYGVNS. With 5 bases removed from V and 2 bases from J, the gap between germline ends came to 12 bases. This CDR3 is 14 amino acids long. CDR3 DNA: TGTGCCAGCAGTAGGGACGGAGGGAACTATGGCTACACCTTC. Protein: CASSRDGGNYGYTF.

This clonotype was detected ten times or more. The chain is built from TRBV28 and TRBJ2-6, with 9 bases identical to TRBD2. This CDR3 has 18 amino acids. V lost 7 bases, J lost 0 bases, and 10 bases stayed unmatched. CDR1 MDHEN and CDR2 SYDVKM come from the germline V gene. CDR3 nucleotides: TGTGCCAGCACCGCAAGACTAGCGGAGTACTCTGGGGCCAACGTCCTGACTTTC. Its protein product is CASTARLAEYSGANVLTF.

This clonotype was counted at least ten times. Here the CDR3 reads CASSSGTLNTEAFF. In DNA, the CDR3 is TGTGCCAGCAGTTCTGGGACTCTGAACACTGAAGCTTTCTTT. The gene calls are TRBV28 and TRBJ1-1; D may be TRBD1 (5 bases). With 4 bases removed from V and 0 bases from J, the gap between germline ends came to 9 bases. The V gene's germline CDR1 is MDHEN and CDR2 SYDVKM. The CDR3 has 14 amino acids.